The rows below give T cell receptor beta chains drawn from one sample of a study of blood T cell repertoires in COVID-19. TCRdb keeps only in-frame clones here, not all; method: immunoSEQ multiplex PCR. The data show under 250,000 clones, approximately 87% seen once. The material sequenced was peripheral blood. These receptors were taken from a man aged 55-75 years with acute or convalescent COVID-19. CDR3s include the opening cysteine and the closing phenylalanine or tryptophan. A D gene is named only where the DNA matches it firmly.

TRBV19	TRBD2	CASSRFGGLGTDTQYF
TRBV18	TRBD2	CASSPGLAGLEGNNEQFF
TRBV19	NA	CASSIRDSHYEQYF
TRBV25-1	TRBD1	CASRGTGWQETQYF
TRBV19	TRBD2	CASSNGRGPHNEQFF
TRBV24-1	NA	CATSASGHSRYEQYF
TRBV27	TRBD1	CASSASGTATSSYNSPLHF
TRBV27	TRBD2	CASSLQRGWADTQYF
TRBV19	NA	CASSSGHSNNEQFF
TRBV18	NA	CASSPNLLQGSYEQYF
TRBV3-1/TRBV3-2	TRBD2	CASSQDPSGGFYEQYF
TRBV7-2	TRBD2	CASSGRGTSGRRYEQYF
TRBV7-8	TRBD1	CASSPNRQGAHGYTF
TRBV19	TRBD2	CASSIDVAGERNIQYF
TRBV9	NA	CASSPSGGSSGTQYF
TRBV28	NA	CASSLLGETNEKLFF
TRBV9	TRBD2	CASSVDMEGLAGREQYF
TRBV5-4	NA	CASSLQGREDTQYF
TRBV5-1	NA	CASSLKGGLSYGYTF
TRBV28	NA	CASSFSQAKNIQYF
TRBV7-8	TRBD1	CASSPPGQYSNQPQHF
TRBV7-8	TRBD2	CASTGLAGSRETQYF
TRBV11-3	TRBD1	CASSLRQGHQETQYF
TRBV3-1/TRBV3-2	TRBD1	CASSQSLDRVYEQYF
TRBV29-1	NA	CSTWGGNTEAFF
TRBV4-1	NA	CASSPGQLNTEAFF
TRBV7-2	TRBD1	CASSLDRPYGYTF
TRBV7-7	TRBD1	CASSPGTVGTNEQFF
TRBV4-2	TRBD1	CASSQDTPQGADEQFF
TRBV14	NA	CASSEVPAGPYTDTQYF
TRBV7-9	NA	CASSLQRANEQFF
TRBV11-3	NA	CASSSFLKPDTQYF
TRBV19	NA	CASSIGTAFQETQYF
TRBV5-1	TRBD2	CASNGGSGYNEQFF
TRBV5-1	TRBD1	CASSLEGRGDTEAFF
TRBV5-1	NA	CASSLIVGAAGNTIYF
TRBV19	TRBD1	CASSGQGVRETQYF
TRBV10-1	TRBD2	CARGTSGRHEQYF
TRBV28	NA	CASGAQSTDTQYF
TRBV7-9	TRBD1	CASSLGQGETGELFF
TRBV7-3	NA	CASSSRPRGTGELFF
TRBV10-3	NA	CAISESLTEDETQYF
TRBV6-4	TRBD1	CASSAGTGGTDTQYF
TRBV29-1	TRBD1	CSVNWDRGPNEQFF
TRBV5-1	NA	CASSPQGTANTGELFF
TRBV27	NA	CASTPGVDRADTQYF
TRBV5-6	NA	CASSLDNGYGYTF
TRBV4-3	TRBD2	CASSQRTSGRAYEQYF